The entry below gives a single T cell receptor (beta chain) sequence along with its context. As yet, its antigen is unknown. Here immunoSEQ multiplex PCR was the method, and the copy in TCRdb shows in-frame clones only, minus some. Of tens of thousands of clones listed, roughly nine tenths were seen once; the top ten hold 0.85% to 1.2%. This entry is derived from a study of cytomegalovirus exposure and HLA in healthy donors. In germline, CDR1 is MRHNA, CDR2 SNTAGT. The CDR3 length is 15 residues. The V and J ends lost 1 base and 1 base, in that order; junction bases with no gene match: 1. Study-wide points: A list of approximately 160 TCR beta chains associated with cytomegalovirus was given. Usually a TCR sequence was rare, but some public TCRs were found in many donors.

The rearrangement uses TRBV6-4 and TRBJ2-3; 8 positions match TRBD1. The sequenced sample was PBMCs. The sequence derives from a man between 18 and 35 years old in good health and CMV-seronegative. CDR3 in amino acids: CASSDLTGGTDTQYF. The CDR3 DNA reads TGTGCCAGCAGTGACTTGACAGGGGGCACAGATACGCAGTATTTT.